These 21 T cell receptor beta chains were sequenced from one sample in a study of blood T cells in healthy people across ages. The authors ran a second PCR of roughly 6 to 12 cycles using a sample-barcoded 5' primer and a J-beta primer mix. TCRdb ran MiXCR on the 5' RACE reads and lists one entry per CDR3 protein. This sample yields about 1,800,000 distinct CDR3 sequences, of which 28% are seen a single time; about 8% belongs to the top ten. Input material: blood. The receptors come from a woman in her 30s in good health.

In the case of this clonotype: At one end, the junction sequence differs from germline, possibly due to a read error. As DNA, the CDR3 is TGTGCCAGCAGCTCCCAGACAGGCTATAATGAAAAACGGTTTTTT. Translating gives CASSSQTGYNEKRFF. The chain uses TRBV9 and TRBJ1-4, with D tentatively TRBD1 (6 bases). In germline, CDR1 is SGDLS, CDR2 YYNGEE. The CDR3 has 15 residues.

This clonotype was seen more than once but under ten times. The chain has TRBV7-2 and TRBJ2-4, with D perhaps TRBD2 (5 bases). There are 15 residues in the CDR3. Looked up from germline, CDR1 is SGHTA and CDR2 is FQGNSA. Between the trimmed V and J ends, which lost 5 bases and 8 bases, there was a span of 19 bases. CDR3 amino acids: CASSPAGWYRDIQYF. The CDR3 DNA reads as TGTGCCAGCAGCCCCGCGGGCTGGTATCGGGACATTCAGTACTTC.

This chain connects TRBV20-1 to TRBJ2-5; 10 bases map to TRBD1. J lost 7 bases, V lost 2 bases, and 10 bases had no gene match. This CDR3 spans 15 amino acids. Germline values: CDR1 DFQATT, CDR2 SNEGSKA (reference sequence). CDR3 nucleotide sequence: TGCAGTGCTAGAACCGGGACAGGGGTTTTCGCGACCCAGTACTTC. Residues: CSARTGTGVFATQYF.

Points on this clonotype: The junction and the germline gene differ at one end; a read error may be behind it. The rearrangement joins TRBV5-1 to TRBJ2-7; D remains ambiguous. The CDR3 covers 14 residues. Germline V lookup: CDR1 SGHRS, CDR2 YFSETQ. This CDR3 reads CVSSPTGQKYEQYF. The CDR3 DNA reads TGCGTCAGCAGCCCGACGGGTCAGAAATACGAGCAGTACTTC.

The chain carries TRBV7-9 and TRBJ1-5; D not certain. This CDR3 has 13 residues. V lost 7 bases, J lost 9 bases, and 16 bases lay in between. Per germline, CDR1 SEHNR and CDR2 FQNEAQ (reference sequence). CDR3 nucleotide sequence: TGTGCCAGCACCGAGAACGGGGAATCGCCCCAGCATTTT. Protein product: CASTENGESPQHF.

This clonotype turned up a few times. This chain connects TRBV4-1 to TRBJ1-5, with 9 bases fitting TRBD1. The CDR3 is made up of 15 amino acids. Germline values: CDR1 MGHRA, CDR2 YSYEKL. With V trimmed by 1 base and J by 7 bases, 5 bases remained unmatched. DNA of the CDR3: TGCGCCAGCAGCCAAGTGGACAGGGGTGGCCAGCCCCAGCATTTT. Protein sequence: CASSQVDRGGQPQHF.

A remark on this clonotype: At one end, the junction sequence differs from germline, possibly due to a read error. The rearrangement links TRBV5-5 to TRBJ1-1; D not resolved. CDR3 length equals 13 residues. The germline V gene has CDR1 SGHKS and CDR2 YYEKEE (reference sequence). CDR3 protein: CASSLDGPAEASF. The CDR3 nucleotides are TGTGCCAGCAGCTTGGATGGCCCGGCTGAAGCTTCCTTT.

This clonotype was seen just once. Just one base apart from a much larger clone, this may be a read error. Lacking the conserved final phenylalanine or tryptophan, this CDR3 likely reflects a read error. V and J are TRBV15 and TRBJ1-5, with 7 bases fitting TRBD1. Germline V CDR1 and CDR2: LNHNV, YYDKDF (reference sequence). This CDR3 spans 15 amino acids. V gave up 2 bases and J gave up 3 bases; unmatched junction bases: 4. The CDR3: CATSRTGTANQPQHS. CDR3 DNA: TGTGCCACCAGCAGAACCGGGACAGCCAATCAGCCCCAGCATTCT.

The CDR3 nucleotides read TGCAGTGCTACAAGGACAGGGGGAAAAGGAGAGCAGTTCTTC. Translation: CSATRTGGKGEQFF. The genes are TRBV20-1 and TRBJ2-1; 10 bases are shared with TRBD1. Germline loops: CDR1 DFQATT, CDR2 SNEGSKA (reference sequence). V lost 4 bases, J lost 10 bases, and 10 bases stayed unmatched. CDR3 length: 14 residues.

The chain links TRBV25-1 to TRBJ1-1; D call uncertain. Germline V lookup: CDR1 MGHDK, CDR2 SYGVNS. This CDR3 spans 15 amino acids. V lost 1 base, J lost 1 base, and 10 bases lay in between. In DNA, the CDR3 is TGTGCCAGCAGTGAATGGGCAGATTCGAACACTGAAGCTTTCTTT. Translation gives CASSEWADSNTEAFF.

The CDR3 DNA follows: TGTGCCAGCAGTTACGACAGGTCTAGCTCCTACGAGCAGTACTTC. Translating gives CASSYDRSSSYEQYF. V is TRBV6-2 or TRBV6-3 and J is TRBJ2-7, with D maybe TRBD1 (6 bases). V shed 2 bases and J shed 0 bases, with 11 bases lying between them. Germline-derived CDR1 and CDR2 are MNHEY and SVGEGT. CDR3 length: 15 amino acids.

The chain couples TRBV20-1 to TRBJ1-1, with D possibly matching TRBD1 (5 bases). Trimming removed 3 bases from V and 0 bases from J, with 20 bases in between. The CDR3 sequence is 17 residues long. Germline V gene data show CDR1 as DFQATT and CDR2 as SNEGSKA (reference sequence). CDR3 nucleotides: TGCAGTGCTAGTACCGATATTGGGGGGTCCATGAACACTGAAGCTTTCTTT. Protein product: CSASTDIGGSMNTEAFF.

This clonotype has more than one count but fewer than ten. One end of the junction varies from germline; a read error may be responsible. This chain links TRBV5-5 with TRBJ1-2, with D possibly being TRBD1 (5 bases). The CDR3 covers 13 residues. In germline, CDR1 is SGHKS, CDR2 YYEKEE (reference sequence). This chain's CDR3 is CASSLWGNFGYTF. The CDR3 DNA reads TGTGCCAGCAGCTTGTGGGGGAACTTTGGCTACACCTTC. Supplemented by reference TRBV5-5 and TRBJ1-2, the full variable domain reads DAGVTQSPTHLIKTRGQQVTLRCSPISGHKSVSWYQQVLGQGPQFIFQYYEKEERGRGNFPDRFSARQFPNYSSELNVNALLLGDSALYLCASSLWGNFGYTFGSGTRLTVV.

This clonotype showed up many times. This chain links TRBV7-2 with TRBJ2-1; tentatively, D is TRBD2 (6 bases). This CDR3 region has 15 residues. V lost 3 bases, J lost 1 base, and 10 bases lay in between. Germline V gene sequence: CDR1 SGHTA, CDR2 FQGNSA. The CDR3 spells CASSFGTQSYNEQFF. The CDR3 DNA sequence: TGTGCCAGCAGCTTCGGGACTCAATCCTACAATGAGCAGTTCTTC.

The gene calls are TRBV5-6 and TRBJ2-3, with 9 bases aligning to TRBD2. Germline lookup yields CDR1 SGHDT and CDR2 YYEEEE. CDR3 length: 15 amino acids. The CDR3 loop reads CVTSGGSGRMDTQYF. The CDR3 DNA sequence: TGTGTCACGTCCGGGGGTAGCGGGAGAATGGATACGCAGTATTTT.

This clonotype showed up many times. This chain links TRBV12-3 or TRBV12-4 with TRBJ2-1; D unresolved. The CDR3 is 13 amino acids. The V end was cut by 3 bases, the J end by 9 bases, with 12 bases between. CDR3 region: CASSLGNKGEQFF. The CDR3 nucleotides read TGTGCCAGCAGTTTGGGGAATAAGGGTGAGCAGTTCTTC.

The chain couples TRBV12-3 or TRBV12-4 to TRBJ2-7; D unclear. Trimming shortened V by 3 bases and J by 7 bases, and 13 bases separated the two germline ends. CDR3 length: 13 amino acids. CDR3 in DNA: TGTGCCAGCAGTTTCGAAGTAAGTGCGGAGCAGTACTTC. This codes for CASSFEVSAEQYF.

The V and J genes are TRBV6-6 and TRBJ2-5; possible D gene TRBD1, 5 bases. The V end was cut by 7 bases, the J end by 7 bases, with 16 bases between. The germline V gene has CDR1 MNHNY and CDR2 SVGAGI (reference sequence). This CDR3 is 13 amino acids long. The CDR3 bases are TGTGCCAGCATGGTACAGGCGGATTCGACCCAGTACTTC. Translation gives CASMVQADSTQYF.

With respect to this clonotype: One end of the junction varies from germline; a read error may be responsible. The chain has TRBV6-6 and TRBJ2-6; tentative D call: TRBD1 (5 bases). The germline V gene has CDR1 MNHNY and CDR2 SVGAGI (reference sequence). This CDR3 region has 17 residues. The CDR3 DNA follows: TGTGCCAGCAGTTACTCGAAGGGTAACTCTGGGGCCAACGTCCGGACTTTC. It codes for CASSYSKGNSGANVRTF.

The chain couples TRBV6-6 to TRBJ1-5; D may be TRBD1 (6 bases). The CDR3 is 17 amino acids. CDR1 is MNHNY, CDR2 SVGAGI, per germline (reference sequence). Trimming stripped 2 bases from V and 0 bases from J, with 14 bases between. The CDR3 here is CASSYKTGPYSNQPQHF. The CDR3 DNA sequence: TGTGCCAGCAGTTACAAGACAGGCCCATATAGCAATCAGCCCCAGCATTTT.

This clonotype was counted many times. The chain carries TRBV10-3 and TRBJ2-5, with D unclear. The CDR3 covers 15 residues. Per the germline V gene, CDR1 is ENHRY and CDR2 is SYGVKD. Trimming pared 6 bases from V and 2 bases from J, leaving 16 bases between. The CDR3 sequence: CAISASTNRQETQYF. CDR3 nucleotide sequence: TGTGCCATCAGCGCCTCGACCAACCGTCAAGAGACCCAGTACTTC.